This T cell receptor beta chain was identified during a study of cytomegalovirus exposure and HLA in healthy donors. 13 Jbeta primers and 60 Vbeta primers were used for the PCR. The table came from immunoSEQ multiplex PCR; TCRdb's copy has only in-frame clones and leaves some out. The data contain around 140,000 clones, 60% to 80% of them singletons. CDR1 and CDR2 (germline): WNHNN, SYGVQD (reference sequence). The CDR3 extends over 11 amino acids. Trimming removed 3 bases from V and 5 bases from J, with 5 bases in between. The rearrangement joins TRBV10-1 to TRBJ2-7; possibly TRBD2 for D (5 bases). This clonotype originated in a male donor in good health and CMV-seronegative. Material: PBMCs. CDR3 sequence: CASSDSDEQYF. The DNA of the CDR3 is TGCGCCAGCAGTGATAGCGACGAGCAGTACTTC.